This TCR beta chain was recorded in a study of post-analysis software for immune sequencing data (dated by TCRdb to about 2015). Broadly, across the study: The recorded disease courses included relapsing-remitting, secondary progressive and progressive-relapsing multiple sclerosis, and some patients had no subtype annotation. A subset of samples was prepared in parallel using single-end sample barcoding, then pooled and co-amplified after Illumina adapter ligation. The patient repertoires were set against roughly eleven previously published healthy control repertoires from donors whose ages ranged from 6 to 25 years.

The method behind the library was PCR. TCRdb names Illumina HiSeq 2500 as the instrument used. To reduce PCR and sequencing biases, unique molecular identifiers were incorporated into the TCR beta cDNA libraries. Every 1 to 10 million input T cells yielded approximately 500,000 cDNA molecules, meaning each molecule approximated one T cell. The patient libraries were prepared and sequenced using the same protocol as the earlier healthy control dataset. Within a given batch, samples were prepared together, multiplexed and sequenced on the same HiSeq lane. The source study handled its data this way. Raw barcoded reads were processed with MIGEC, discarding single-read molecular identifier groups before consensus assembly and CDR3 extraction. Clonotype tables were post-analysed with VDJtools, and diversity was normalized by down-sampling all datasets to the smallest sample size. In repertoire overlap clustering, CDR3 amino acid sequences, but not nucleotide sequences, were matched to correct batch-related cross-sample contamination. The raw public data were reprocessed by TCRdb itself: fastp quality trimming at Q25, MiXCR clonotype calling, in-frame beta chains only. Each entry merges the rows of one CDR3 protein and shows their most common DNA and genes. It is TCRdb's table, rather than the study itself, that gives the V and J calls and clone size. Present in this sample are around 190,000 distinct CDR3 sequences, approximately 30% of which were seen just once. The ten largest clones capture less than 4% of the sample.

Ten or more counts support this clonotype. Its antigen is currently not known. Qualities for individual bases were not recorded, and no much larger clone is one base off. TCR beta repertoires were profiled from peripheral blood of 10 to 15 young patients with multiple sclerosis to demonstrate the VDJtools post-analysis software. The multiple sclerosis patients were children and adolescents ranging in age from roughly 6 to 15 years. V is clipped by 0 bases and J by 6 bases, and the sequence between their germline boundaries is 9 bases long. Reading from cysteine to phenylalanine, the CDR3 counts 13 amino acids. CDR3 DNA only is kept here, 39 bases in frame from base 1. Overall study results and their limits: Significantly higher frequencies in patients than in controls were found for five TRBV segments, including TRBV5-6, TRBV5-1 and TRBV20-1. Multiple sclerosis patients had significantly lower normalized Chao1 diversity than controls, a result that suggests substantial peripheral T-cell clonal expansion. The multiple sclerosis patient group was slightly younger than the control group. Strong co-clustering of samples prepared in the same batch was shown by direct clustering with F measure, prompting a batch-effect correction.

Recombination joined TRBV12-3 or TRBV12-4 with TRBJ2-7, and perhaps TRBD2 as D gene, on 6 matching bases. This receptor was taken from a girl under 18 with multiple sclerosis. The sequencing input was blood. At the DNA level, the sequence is TGTGCCAGCAGTTTAGCCGGGGGTGGCGAGCAGTACTTC. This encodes CASSLAGGGEQYF.